These 14 T cell receptor beta chains were all obtained from the same sample, sequenced in a study of blood T cell repertoires in COVID-19. Assay: immunoSEQ multiplex PCR; the TCRdb copy retains only in-frame clones and omits some. This repertoire shows 90,000 to 110,000 clones, approximately 90% found once; its top ten account for 1% to 1.4%. The sequencing input was peripheral blood. These TCRs come from a human donor in a cohort sampled during active COVID-19.

This chain uses TRBV4-1 with TRBJ2-2; D unresolved. The germline V gene has CDR1 MGHRA and CDR2 YSYEKL. This CDR3 has 14 amino acids. V was pared by 1 base and J by 1 base, with 4 bases between. CDR3 sequence: CASSQVENTGELFF. The CDR3 region has the DNA TGCGCCAGCAGCCAAGTAGAGAACACCGGGGAGCTGTTTTTT.

The V call is TRBV11-3, the J call TRBJ2-1; 11 nucleotides align to TRBD2. V dropped 5 bases and J dropped 10; count of bases not matched to a gene: 16. Germline CDR1 SGHNT, CDR2 YENEEA. The CDR3 is 17 amino acids. CDR3 in DNA: TGTGCCAGCAGCCGAGGGGCCGGGACTAGCGGACTACAAGAGCAGTTCTTC. This encodes CASSRGAGTSGLQEQFF. Full variable domain (missing parts from reference TRBV11-3 and TRBJ2-1): EAGVVQSPRYKIIEKKQPVAFWCNPISGHNTLYWYLQNLGQGPELLIRYENEEAVDDSQLPKDRFSAERLKGVDSTLKIQPAELGDSAVYLCASSRGAGTSGLQEQFFGPGTRLTVL.

The gene calls are TRBV7-3 and TRBJ2-2, with D unresolved. Trimming stripped 3 bases from V and 1 base from J, with 6 bases between. This CDR3 contains 14 residues. Germline V gene data show CDR1 as SGHTA and CDR2 as FQGTGA. Here the CDR3 DNA reads TGTGCCAGCAGCTTTACCAGGAACACCGGGGAGCTGTTTTTT. This gives the protein CASSFTRNTGELFF. The whole variable domain, filled in from reference TRBV7-3 and TRBJ2-2, reads GAGVSQTPSNKVTEKGKYVELRCDPISGHTALYWYRQSLGQGPEFLIYFQGTGAADDSGLPNDRFFAVRPEGSVSTLKIQRTERGDSAVYLCASSFTRNTGELFFGEGSRLTVL.

The chain joins TRBV6-1 to TRBJ2-1; 9 positions match TRBD2. The CDR3 contains 16 residues. V trimming: 1 base; J trimming: 5 bases; junction bases outside the gene matches: 6. Germline V CDR1 and CDR2: MNHNS, SASEGT. Written as DNA, the CDR3 is TGTGCCAGCAGTGAAGGGCGGGGGGGCGTCGACAATGAGCAGTTCTTC. It specifies CASSEGRGGVDNEQFF.

The chain recombines TRBV3-1 (or the pseudogene TRBV3-2) with TRBJ2-3, with 7 nucleotides matching TRBD2. The CDR3 length is 14 residues. V shed 4 bases and J 1 base; nucleotides not matched to a gene: 2. Per germline, CDR1 LGHDT and CDR2 YNNKEL (reference sequence). The CDR3 DNA sequence: TGTGCCAGCAGCCGCCGGGGGGGCACAGATACGCAGTATTTT. This gives the protein CASSRRGGTDTQYF.

This chain links TRBV18 with TRBJ2-2, with D possibly being TRBD1 (5 bases). V lost 4 bases and J lost 8, with 8 bases in between. The germline V gene has CDR1 KGHSH and CDR2 LQKENI. The CDR3 extends over 12 amino acids. CDR3 in amino acids: CASSLRTGELFF. CDR3 bases: TGTGCCAGCTCACTCAGGACAGGGGAGCTGTTTTTT. Full variable domain (remainder filled in from reference TRBV18 and TRBJ2-2): NAGVMQNPRHLVRRRGQEARLRCSPMKGHSHVYWYRQLPEEGLKFMVYLQKENIIDESGMPKERFSAEFPKEGPSILRIQQVVRGDSAAYFCASSLRTGELFFGEGSRLTVL.

CDR3 region: CASSLAPGQNHYGYTF. The CDR3, as DNA: TGTGCCAGCAGTTTAGCCCCCGGACAGAACCACTATGGCTACACCTTC. The chain recombines TRBV27 with TRBJ1-2; weak D call: TRBD1 (6 bases). V dropped 2 bases and J dropped 3 bases, with 16 bases sitting between them. The germline V gene has CDR1 MNHEY and CDR2 SMNVEV (reference sequence). This CDR3 spans 16 amino acids.

J is TRBJ2-1 and V is TRBV19, with D tentatively TRBD2 (6 bases). With 3 bases removed from V and 10 bases from J, the gap between germline ends came to 7 bases. This CDR3 comprises 11 residues. Per germline, CDR1 LNHDA and CDR2 SQIVND (reference sequence). The CDR3 region is CASSIRGEQFF. The DNA of the CDR3 is TGTGCCAGTAGTATCCGGGGGGAGCAGTTCTTC.

The rearrangement joins TRBV5-1 to TRBJ2-7, with 8 bases lining up with TRBD1. CDR3 length: 15 residues. Germline values: CDR1 SGHRS, CDR2 YFSETQ. V lost 5 bases and J lost 7; bases outside the gene matches: 14. CDR3 protein: CASSKYPDRGSEQYF. Written as DNA, the CDR3 is TGCGCCAGCAGTAAGTACCCTGACAGGGGAAGTGAGCAGTACTTC.

The V and J genes are TRBV28 and TRBJ2-6, with TRBD1 identical over 7 bases. V was pared by 2 bases and J by 0 bases, with 7 bases of the junction left unmatched. CDR3 length equals 18 residues. In germline, CDR1 is MDHEN, CDR2 SYDVKM. The CDR3 spells CASSLVGTALSGANVLTF. Here the CDR3 DNA reads TGTGCCAGCAGTTTAGTGGGGACAGCGCTCTCTGGGGCCAACGTCCTGACTTTC. Filled out from reference TRBV28 and TRBJ2-6, the complete variable domain reads DVKVTQSSRYLVKRTGEKVFLECVQDMDHENMFWYRQDPGLGLRLIYFSYDVKMKEKGDIPEGYSVSREKKERFSLILESASTNQTSMYLCASSLVGTALSGANVLTFGAGSRLTVL.

This sequence joins TRBV4-3 and TRBJ2-4; 7 bases match TRBD2. The germline CDR1 and CDR2 sequences are LGHNA and YSLEER. The J segment lost 1 base and the V segment lost 4 bases, leaving 4 bases of the junction unmatched. This CDR3 has 15 residues. The CDR3 DNA reads as TGCGCCAGCAGCCCTAACGGGGGGGCCAAAAACATTCAGTACTTC. It is translated as CASSPNGGAKNIQYF.

This clone was counted only a few times. This rearrangement joins TRBV28 to TRBJ1-5; TRBD1 agrees at 8 bases. J gave up 4 bases and V 2 bases, and 7 bases lay outside the gene matches. Germline V gene lookup returns CDR1 MDHEN and CDR2 SYDVKM. This CDR3 has 16 residues. The CDR3 here is CASSLPTGARNQPQHF. Here the CDR3 DNA reads TGTGCCAGCAGTTTACCGACAGGGGCCCGAAATCAGCCCCAGCATTTT.

There are a few counts of this clone. J is TRBJ2-7 and V is TRBV5-8; weak D call: TRBD1 (6 bases). The CDR3 totals 15 residues. Trimming took off 1 base at V and 1 base at J, with 12 bases between the two ends. In germline, CDR1 is SGHTS, CDR2 YDEGEE. CDR3 sequence reads: CASSLHRVQSYEQYF. CDR3 sequence (DNA): TGTGCCAGCAGCTTGCACAGGGTACAATCCTACGAGCAGTACTTC.

The chain combines TRBV9 with TRBJ1-3, with unresolved D. Germline loops: CDR1 SGDLS, CDR2 YYNGEE. CDR3 length: 12 residues. The germline V and J ends were trimmed by 2 bases and 3 bases, with 3 bases remaining between them. CDR3 DNA sequence: TGTGCCAGCAGCGTTCTTGGAAACACCATATATTTT. Its protein product is CASSVLGNTIYF.